This T cell receptor (beta chain) was captured in a study of T-cell reconstitution after alpha-beta-depleted transplantation in children. Study conclusions and caveats: Diversity of TCRbeta at day 60 was high in some patients, arising from surviving recipient T cells and thymic progenitors. Approximately two months post-transplant, alpha-beta T cells reportedly originated from several hundred expanded graft clones.

The V gene lost 0 bases and the J gene lost 2 bases, with 14 bases spanning the gap. The length of the CDR3 is 16 residues. The germline CDR1 and CDR2 sequences are SEHNR and FQNEAQ (reference sequence). This clonotype came up a few times. The antigen is not known. A TCRbeta library incorporating unique molecular identifiers was prepared. TCRdb re-called the PCR reads through MiXCR, storing one row per CDR3 protein. The data contain about 420,000 distinct CDR3 sequences, 15% to 20% of them singletons. The chain is built from TRBV7-9 and TRBJ2-7; D is perhaps TRBD1 (6 bases). The specimen comprised PBMCs, mostly from graft donor cells, sampled 360 days after TCRalphabeta/CD19-depleted stem cell transplant. The receptor's source is a boy under three years old who had a stem cell transplant for Wiskott-Aldrich syndrome, so the T cells may come from the graft donor. The CDR3 bases are TGTGCCAGCAGCTTAGCGCAGCGAGACAGGACCTACGAGCAGTACTTC. It yields the protein CASSLAQRDRTYEQYF.